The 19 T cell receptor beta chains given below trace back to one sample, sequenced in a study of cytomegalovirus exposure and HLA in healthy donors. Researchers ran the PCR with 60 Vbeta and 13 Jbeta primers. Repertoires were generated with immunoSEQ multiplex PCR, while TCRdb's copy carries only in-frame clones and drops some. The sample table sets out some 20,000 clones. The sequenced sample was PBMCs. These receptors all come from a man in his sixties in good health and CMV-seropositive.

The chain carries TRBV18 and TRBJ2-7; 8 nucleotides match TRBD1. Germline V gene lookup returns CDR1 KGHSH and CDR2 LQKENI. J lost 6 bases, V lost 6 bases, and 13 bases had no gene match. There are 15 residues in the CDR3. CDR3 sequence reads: CASSDGQGRLSEQYF. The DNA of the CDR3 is TGTGCCAGCTCGGACGGACAGGGTAGATTAAGCGAGCAGTACTTC.

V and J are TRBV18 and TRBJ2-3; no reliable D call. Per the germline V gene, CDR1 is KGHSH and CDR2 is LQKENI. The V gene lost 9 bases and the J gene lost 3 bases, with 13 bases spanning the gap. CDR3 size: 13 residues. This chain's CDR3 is CASRVGFTDTQYF. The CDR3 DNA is TGTGCCAGTCGGGTCGGGTTTACAGATACGCAGTATTTT.

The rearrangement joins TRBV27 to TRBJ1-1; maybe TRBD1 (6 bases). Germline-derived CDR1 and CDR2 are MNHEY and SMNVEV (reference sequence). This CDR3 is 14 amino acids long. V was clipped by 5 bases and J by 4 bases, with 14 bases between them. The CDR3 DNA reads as TGTGCCAGCAGTCTGATACAGGGATTCACTGAAGCTTTCTTT. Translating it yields CASSLIQGFTEAFF.

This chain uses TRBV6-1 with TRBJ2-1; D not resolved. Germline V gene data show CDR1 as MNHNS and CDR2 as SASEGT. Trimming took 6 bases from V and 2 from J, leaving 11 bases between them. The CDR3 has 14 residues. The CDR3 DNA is TGTGCCAGCAGCCCCCCCATCACCTACAATGAGCAGTTCTTC. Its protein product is CASSPPITYNEQFF.

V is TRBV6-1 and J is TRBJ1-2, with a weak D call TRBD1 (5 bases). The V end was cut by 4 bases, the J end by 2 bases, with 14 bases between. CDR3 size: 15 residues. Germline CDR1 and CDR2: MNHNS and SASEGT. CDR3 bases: TGTGCCAGCAGTGTACAACAGGTGGGAAACTATGGCTACACCTTC. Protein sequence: CASSVQQVGNYGYTF.

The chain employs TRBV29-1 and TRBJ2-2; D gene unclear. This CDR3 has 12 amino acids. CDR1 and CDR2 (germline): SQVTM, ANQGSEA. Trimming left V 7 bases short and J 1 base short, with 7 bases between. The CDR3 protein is CSASGNTGELFF. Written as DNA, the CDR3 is TGCAGCGCATCAGGGAACACCGGGGAGCTGTTTTTT.

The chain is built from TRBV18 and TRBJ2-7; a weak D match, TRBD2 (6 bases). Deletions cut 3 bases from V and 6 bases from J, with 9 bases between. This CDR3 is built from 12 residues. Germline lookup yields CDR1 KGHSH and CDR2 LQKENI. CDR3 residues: CASSPGGIEQYF. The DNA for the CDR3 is TGTGCCAGCTCACCGGGGGGAATCGAGCAGTACTTC. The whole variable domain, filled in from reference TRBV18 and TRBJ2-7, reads NAGVMQNPRHLVRRRGQEARLRCSPMKGHSHVYWYRQLPEEGLKFMVYLQKENIIDESGMPKERFSAEFPKEGPSILRIQQVVRGDSAAYFCASSPGGIEQYFGPGTRLTVT.

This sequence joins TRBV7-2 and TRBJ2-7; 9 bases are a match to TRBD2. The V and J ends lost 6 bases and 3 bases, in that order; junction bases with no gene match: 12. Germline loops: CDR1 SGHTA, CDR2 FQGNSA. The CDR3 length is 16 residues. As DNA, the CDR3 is TGTGCCAGCAGTCGTAGGGGGGCGGGAGGGTACTACGAGCAGTACTTC. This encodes CASSRRGAGGYYEQYF.

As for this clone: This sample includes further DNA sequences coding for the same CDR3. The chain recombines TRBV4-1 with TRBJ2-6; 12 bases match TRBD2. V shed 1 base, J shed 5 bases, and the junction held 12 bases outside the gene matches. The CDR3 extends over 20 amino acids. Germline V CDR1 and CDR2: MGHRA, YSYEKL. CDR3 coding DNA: TGCGCCAGCAGCCAAGCCGGACTAGCGGGACCTCGTCTTCGGGCCAACGTCCTGACTTTC. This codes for CASSQAGLAGPRLRANVLTF.

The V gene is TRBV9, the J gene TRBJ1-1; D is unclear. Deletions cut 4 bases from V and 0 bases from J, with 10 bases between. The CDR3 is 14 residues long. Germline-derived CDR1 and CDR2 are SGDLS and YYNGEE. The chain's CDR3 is CASSPQIMNTEAFF. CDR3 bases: TGTGCCAGCAGCCCGCAGATCATGAACACTGAAGCTTTCTTT.

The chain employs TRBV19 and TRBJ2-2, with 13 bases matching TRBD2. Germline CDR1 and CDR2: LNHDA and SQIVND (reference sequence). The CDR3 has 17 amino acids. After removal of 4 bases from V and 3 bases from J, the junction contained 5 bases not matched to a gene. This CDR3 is CASSKKGLAGYTGELFF. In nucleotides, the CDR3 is TGTGCCAGTAGTAAGAAGGGACTAGCGGGATACACCGGGGAGCTGTTTTTT.

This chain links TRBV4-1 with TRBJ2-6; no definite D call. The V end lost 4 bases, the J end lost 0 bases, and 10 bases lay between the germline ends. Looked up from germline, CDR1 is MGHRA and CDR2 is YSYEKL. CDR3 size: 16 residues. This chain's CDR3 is CASSRPIGSGANVLTF. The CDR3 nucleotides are TGCGCCAGCAGCCGCCCGATCGGCTCTGGGGCCAACGTCCTGACTTTC.

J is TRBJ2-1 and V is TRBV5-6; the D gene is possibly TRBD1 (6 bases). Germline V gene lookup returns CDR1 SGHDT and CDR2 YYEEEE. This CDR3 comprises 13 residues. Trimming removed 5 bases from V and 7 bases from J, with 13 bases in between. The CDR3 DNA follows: TGTGCCAGCAGGGGGGACATAATAAATGAGCAGTTCTTC. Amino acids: CASRGDIINEQFF.

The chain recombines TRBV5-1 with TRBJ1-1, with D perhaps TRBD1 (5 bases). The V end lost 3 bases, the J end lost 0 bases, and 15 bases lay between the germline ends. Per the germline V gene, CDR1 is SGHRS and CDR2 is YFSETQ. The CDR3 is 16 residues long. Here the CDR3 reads CASSYGHEILNTEAFF. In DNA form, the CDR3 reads TGCGCCAGCAGCTACGGACACGAGATCTTGAACACTGAAGCTTTCTTT.

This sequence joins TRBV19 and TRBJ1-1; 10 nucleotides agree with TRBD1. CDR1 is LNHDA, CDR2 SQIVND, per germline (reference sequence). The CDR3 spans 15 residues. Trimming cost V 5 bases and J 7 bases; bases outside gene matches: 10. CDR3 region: CASSDRGRSPYEAFF. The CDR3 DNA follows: TGTGCCAGTAGTGACAGGGGGCGATCACCCTATGAAGCTTTCTTT.

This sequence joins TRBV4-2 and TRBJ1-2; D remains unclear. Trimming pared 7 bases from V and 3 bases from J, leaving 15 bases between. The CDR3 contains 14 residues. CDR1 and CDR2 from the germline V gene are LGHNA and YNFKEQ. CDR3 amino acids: CASTKSIQDYGYTF. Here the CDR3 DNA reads TGTGCCAGCACGAAGTCAATCCAGGACTATGGCTACACCTTC.

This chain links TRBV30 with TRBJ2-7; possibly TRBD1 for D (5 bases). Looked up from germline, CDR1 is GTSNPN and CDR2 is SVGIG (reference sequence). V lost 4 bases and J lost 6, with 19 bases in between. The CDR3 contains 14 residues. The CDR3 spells CAWNLYGQGTEQYF. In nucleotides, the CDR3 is TGTGCCTGGAACCTGTACGGGCAGGGAACCGAGCAGTACTTC.

CDR3 loop: CASSEAGTGPHEQYF. CDR3 coding DNA: TGTGCCAGCAGTGAAGCGGGGACAGGGCCCCACGAGCAGTACTTC. The chain joins TRBV6-1 to TRBJ2-7; 9 nucleotides agree with TRBD1. This CDR3 comprises 15 residues. The junction had 5 bases not matched to a gene; V was cut back by 0 bases and J by 5 bases. CDR1 is MNHNS and CDR2 is SASEGT in the germline V gene.

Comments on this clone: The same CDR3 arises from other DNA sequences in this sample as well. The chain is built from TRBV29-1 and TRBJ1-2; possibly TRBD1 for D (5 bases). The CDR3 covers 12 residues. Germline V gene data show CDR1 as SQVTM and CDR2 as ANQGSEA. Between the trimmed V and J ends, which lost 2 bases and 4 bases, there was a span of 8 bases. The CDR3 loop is CSVERGGYGYTF. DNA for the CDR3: TGCAGCGTTGAACGCGGGGGCTATGGCTACACCTTC.